A single count supports the clone carrying this T cell receptor (beta chain). Its antigen is as yet unknown. TCR beta cDNA libraries included unique molecular identifiers. Between about 1 and 10 million T cells gave rise to about 450,000 cDNA molecules. Using its own MiXCR run on the PCR reads, TCRdb lists one record per CDR3 protein. The data hold approximately 730,000 distinct CDR3 sequences, with 40% to 55% observed a single time. Germline V gene lookup returns CDR1 MNHNS and CDR2 SASEGT. The CDR3 covers 14 residues. Deletions cut 4 bases from V and 8 bases from J, with 17 bases between. The data were taken from a study of post-analysis software for immune sequencing data. Looking at the study overall: Multiple sclerosis in the patients followed relapsing-remitting, secondary progressive and progressive-relapsing courses.

Study findings and constraints: Patients showed TRBV5-6, TRBV5-1 and TRBV20-1 among roughly 5 TRBV segments more frequent than in controls. Strong co-clustering by F measure linked samples that shared a preparation batch. The normalized Chao1 diversity of multiple sclerosis patients was significantly lower than that of controls.

This rearrangement joins TRBV6-1 to TRBJ1-2; possibly TRBD1 for D (6 bases). The sequencing sample was made of blood. The TCR originated in a girl between 10 and 17 years old with multiple sclerosis. The CDR3 protein is CASSGYRDIPGYTF. CDR3 coding DNA: TGTGCCAGCAGTGGGTACCGGGACATCCCCGGCTACACCTTC.